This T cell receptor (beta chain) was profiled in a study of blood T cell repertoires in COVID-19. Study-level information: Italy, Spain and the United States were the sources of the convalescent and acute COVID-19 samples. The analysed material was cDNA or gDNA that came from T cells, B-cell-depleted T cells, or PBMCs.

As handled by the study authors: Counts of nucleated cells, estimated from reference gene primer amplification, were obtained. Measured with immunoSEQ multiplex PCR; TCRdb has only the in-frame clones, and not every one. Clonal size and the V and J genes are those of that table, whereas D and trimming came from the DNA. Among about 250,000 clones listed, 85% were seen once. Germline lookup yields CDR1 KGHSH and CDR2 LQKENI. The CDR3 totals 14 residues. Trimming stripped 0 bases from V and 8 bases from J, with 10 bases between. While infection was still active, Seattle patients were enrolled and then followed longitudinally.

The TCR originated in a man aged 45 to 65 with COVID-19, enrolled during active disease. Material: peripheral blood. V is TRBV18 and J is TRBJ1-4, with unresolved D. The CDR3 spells CASSPPREREKLFF. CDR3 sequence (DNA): TGTGCCAGCTCACCACCGAGGGAGCGGGAAAAACTGTTTTTT.